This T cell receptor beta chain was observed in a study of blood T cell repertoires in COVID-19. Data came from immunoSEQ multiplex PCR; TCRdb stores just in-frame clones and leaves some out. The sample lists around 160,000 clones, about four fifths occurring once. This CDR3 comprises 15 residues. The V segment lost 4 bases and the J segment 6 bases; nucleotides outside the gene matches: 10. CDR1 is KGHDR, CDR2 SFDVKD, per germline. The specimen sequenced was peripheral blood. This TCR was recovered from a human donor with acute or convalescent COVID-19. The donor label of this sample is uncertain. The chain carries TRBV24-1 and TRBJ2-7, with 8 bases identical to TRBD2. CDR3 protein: CATSEFGGGLREQYV. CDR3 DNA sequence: TGTGCCACCAGTGAATTCGGGGGGGGCTTACGCGAGCAGTACGTC.